This TCR beta chain was sequenced during a study of identifying expanded T cells in peripheral blood. Sequencing was performed with immunoSEQ multiplex PCR; in TCRdb, only in-frame clones are kept and a portion is missing. The data hold fewer than 55,000 clones, with less than 85% observed a single time. The clonotype comes from a person aged 18-70 years in good health. The sequenced sample consisted of blood.

CDR3 loop: CSVRTGRDNEQFF. The CDR3 bases are TGCAGCGTAAGGACAGGGCGGGACAATGAGCAGTTCTTC. The V and J genes are TRBV29-1 and TRBJ2-1; 8 positions match TRBD1. The V segment lost 6 bases and the J segment 5 bases; nucleotides outside the gene matches: 6. The CDR3 runs 13 residues. Germline-derived CDR1 and CDR2 are SQVTM and ANQGSEA.